The subject of this entry is one TCR beta chain. This entry comes from a study of technical replicates of blood from a handful of donors. Libraries were prepared by immunoSEQ multiplex PCR; TCRdb keeps only in-frame clonotypes and omits some of them. The table records tens of thousands of clones, approximately 86% of them present only once. The length of the CDR3 is 13 residues. Germline CDR1 is WNHNN and CDR2 is SYGVQD (reference sequence). Between the trimmed V and J ends, which lost 7 bases and 0 bases, there was a span of 8 bases. Sequenced: PBMCs. The clonotype originates from a human donor in good health. Some clones in this sample may be carry-over from other donors' samples. The gene calls are TRBV10-1 and TRBJ2-3, with D uncertain. CDR3 nucleotide sequence: TGCGCCAGCAACATCTCTAGCACAGATACGCAGTATTTT. Amino acid sequence: CASNISSTDTQYF.